This T cell receptor (beta chain) stems from a study of CD4+ T cells in melanoma. Study-wide points: CD8+ T cell, macrophage and B cell function reportedly correlated with neoantigen-specific CD4+ T cells.

Profiled with immunoSEQ multiplex PCR; TCRdb holds only in-frame clones, not every one. The data hold around 110,000 clones, with roughly 90% observed a single time. V gave up 4 bases and J gave up 1 base, with 25 bases separating them. This CDR3 region has 19 residues. CDR1 MGHRA and CDR2 YSYEKL come from the germline V gene. Remarks on this clone: Its antigen is still unknown.

Specimen: peripheral blood. The sequence was collected from a human donor with melanoma. The rearrangement uses TRBV4-1 and TRBJ1-2; tentatively, D is TRBD1 (5 bases). As DNA, the CDR3 is TGCGCCAGCAGCCCCCCCGCGGGTCGGGACGGGAAATTTAACTATGGCTACACCTTC. Amino acid sequence: CASSPPAGRDGKFNYGYTF.